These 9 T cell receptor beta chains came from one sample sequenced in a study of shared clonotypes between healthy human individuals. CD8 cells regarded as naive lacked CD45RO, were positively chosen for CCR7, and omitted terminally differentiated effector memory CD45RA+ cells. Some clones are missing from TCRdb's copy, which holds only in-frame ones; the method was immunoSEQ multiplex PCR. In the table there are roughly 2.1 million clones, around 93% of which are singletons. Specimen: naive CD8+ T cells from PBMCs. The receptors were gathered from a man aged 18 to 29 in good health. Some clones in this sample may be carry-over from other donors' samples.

The CDR3 loop is CASSNRDRVPDTQYF. In nucleotides, the CDR3 is TGCGCCAGCAGCAACCGGGACAGGGTCCCAGATACGCAGTATTTT. V gene TRBV4-1 combines with J gene TRBJ2-3; 9 bases line up with TRBD1. Unmatched junction bases numbered 7, after V lost 5 bases and J lost 4 bases. Germline V gives CDR1 MGHRA, CDR2 YSYEKL. The CDR3 covers 15 residues.

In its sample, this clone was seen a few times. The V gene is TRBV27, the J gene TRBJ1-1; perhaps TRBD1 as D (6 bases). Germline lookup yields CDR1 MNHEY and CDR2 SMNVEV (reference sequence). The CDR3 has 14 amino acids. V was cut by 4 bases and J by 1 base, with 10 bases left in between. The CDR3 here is CASSWGASNTEAFF. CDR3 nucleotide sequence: TGTGCCAGCAGTTGGGGGGCTTCGAACACTGAAGCTTTCTTT.

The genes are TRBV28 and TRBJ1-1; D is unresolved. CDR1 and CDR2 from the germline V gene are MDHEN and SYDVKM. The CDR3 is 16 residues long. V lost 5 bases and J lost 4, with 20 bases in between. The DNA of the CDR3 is TGTGCCAGCAGTCCCTTAAGGCCCCGGGGTAGCACTGAAGCTTTCTTT. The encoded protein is CASSPLRPRGSTEAFF.

The CDR3 here is CASSFMVGTEAFF. As DNA, the CDR3 is TGTGCCAGCAGTTTTATGGTCGGGACTGAAGCTTTCTTT. The chain carries TRBV28 and TRBJ1-1; D unclear. V lost 3 bases, J lost 5 bases, and 10 bases lay in between. The CDR3 is made up of 13 amino acids. Germline assignment: CDR1 MDHEN and CDR2 SYDVKM. Together with reference TRBV28 and TRBJ1-1, the CDR3 gives the full variable domain: DVKVTQSSRYLVKRTGEKVFLECVQDMDHENMFWYRQDPGLGLRLIYFSYDVKMKEKGDIPEGYSVSREKKERFSLILESASTNQTSMYLCASSFMVGTEAFFGQGTRLTVV.

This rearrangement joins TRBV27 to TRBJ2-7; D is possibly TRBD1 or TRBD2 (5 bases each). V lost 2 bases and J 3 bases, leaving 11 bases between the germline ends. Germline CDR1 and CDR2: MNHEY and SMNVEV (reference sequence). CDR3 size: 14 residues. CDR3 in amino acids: CASSLGGAYYEQYF. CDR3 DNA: TGTGCCAGCAGTTTAGGGGGAGCGTACTACGAGCAGTACTTC.

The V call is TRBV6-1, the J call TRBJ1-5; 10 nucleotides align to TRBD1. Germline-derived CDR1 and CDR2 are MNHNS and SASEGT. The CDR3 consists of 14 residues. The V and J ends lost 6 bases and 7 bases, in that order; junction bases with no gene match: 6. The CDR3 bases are TGTGCCAGCAGGGGGACAGGGGATTACCAGCCCCAGCATTTT. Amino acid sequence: CASRGTGDYQPQHF.

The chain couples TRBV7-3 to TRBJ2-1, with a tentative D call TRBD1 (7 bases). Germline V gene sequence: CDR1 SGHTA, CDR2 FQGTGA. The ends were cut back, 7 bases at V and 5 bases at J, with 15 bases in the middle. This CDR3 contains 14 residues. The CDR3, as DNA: TGTGCCAGCACCGGGGGACAGAGGAACAATGAGCAGTTCTTC. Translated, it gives CASTGGQRNNEQFF.

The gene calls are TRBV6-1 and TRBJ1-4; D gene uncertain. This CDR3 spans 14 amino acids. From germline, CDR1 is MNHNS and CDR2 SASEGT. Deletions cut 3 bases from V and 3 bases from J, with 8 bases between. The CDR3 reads CASSEGWANEKLFF. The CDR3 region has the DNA TGTGCCAGCAGTGAGGGTTGGGCTAATGAAAAACTGTTTTTT.

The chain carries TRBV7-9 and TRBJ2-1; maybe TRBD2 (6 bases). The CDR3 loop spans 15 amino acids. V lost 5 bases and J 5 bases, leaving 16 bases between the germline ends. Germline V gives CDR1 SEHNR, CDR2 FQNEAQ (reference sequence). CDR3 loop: CASSPGFSGDNEQFF. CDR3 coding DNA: TGTGCCAGCAGCCCCGGATTTAGCGGCGACAATGAGCAGTTCTTC.